The rows below give T cell receptor beta chains drawn from one sample of a study of graft-versus-host responses after intestinal transplantation. The repertoire was sequenced with immunoSEQ multiplex PCR; TCRdb's copy has only in-frame clones and lacks some. This sample has roughly 6,700 clones, with approximately 90% found just once. This specimen consisted of PBMCs, obtained about 80 days after transplant. The receptors come from a human patient who received an intestinal transplant, so some T cells may come from the graft donor. The CDR3 runs from the conserved cysteine through the conserved F or W. D genes are given only for firm matches. Size tells how often a clone was seen (once, few, many) or the class of an expanded clone, and some rows leave it out.

>TRBJ2-7|TRBD1|NA|TRBV28
TGTGCCAGCAGCCCCGGGACAGGGGGCCGGGGCCCGTCCTACGAGCAGTACTTC
CASSPGTGGRGPSYEQYF
>TRBJ2-5|NA|NA|TRBV11-3
TGTGCCAGCAGCTTGGGACCGAAAGAGACCCAGTACTTC
CASSLGPKETQYF
>TRBJ2-1|TRBD2|NA|TRBV6-5
TGTGCCAGCAGTTATAGGAGCGGGGGTTACAATGAGCAGTTCTTC
CASSYRSGGYNEQFF
>TRBJ1-2|TRBD1|NA|TRBV9
TGTGCCAGCAGCAACCGACAGGGTGGAGGGGCTGGCTACACCTTC
CASSNRQGGGAGYTF
>TRBJ2-1|NA|NA|TRBV10-1
TGCGCCAGCTATAGGACGAGGCATGAGCAGTTCTTC
CASYRTRHEQFF
>TRBJ2-3|TRBD2|NA|TRBV9
TGTGCCAGCAGCGTAGGAGCGGGGGCCCTCCCGAGATACACAGATACGCAGTATTTT
CASSVGAGALPRYTDTQYF
>TRBJ2-7|NA|NA|TRBV5-1
TGCGCCAGCAGCCCCCCGGGTGCGGAGGACTCCTACGAGCAGTACTTC
CASSPPGAEDSYEQYF
>TRBJ1-2|TRBD1|once|TRBV5-1
TGCGCCAGCAGCTTGGGTACAGGGGGTTACTATGGCTACACCTTC
CASSLGTGGYYGYTF
>TRBJ2-1|TRBD2|NA|TRBV29-1
TGCAGCGTTGTTAGACTAGCGGGGACAGGAACCTACAATGAGCAGTTCTTC
CSVVRLAGTGTYNEQFF
>TRBJ2-3|NA|NA|TRBV27
TGTGCCAGCAGTTTTTGGCGGGAAATCCCAGATACGCAGTATTTT
CASSFWREIPDTQYF
>TRBJ2-2|NA|NA|TRBV6-1
TGTGCCAGCAGTCTAGGGCCCGCGAACACCGGGGAGCTGTTTTTT
CASSLGPANTGELFF
>TRBJ2-7|NA|NA|TRBV7-9
TGTGCCAGCAGCCTAGGGGCATACGAGCAGTACTTC
CASSLGAYEQYF
>TRBJ2-7|TRBD1|NA|TRBV7-2
TGTGCCAGCAGCTTCCGGGACAGAGGATACGAGCAGTACTTC
CASSFRDRGYEQYF
>TRBJ2-5|NA|NA|TRBV5-6
TGTGCCAGCAGCTTTGAAGAGACCCAGTACTTC
CASSFEETQYF
>TRBJ2-5|NA|NA|TRBV27
TGTGCCAGCAGTTTACAGTCGCCCCCAGAGACCCAGTACTTC
CASSLQSPPETQYF
>TRBJ1-2|NA|NA|TRBV7-6
TGTGCCAGCAGCTCCAGACTCCGGGACCATGGCTACACCTTC
CASSSRLRDHGYTF
>TRBJ2-2|TRBD2|NA|TRBV28
TGTGCCAGCAGTCTCTCGTCGGGGGGCACCGGGGAGCTGTTTTTT
CASSLSSGGTGELFF
>TRBJ2-1|NA|NA|TRBV4-1
TGCGCCAGCAGTTTCACACCGGGACTGCATAACAATGAGCAGTTCTTC
CASSFTPGLHNNEQFF
>TRBJ1-2|TRBD1|NA|TRBV28
TGTGCCAGCAGTACCCACATCCGACCGGGACAGGGGGCTGGAGCTAACTATGGCTACACCTTC
CASSTHIRPGQGAGANYGYTF
>TRBJ2-3|TRBD2|NA|TRBV4-2
TGTGCCAGCAGCCAAGATCTTGAGAGACTAGCGGGGGACACAGATACGCAGTATTTT
CASSQDLERLAGDTDTQYF
>TRBJ2-7|TRBD1|NA|TRBV10-2
TGCGCCAGCAGTGCGCCAGGGGGCTCTTACGAGCAGTACTTC
CASSAPGGSYEQYF
>TRBJ2-1|NA|NA|TRBV6-5
TGTGCCAGCAGTTTGGGACTCTCTGGGGACAATGAGCAGTTCTTC
CASSLGLSGDNEQFF
>TRBJ2-1|TRBD1|NA|TRBV28
TGTGCCAGCAGTTTGCTGGGACAGGGGCAACCTGAGCAGTTCTTC
CASSLLGQGQPEQFF
>TRBJ2-5|NA|NA|TRBV28
TGTGCCAGCAGTTTATGGCCCACAGGGTCTAGTATAGAGACCCAGTACTTC
CASSLWPTGSSIETQYF
>TRBJ2-1|NA|NA|TRBV4-2
TGTGCCACCGAGTCGTCCCGGGATGAGCAGTTCTTC
CATESSRDEQFF
>TRBJ2-1|NA|NA|TRBV13
TGTGCCAGCAGCTTAGTAGGGCACAATGAGCAGTTCTTC
CASSLVGHNEQFF
>TRBJ2-5|NA|NA|TRBV10-3
TGTGCCATCAGTGATTCCCCCCGAGGGGGAGAGACCCAGTACTTC
CAISDSPRGGETQYF
>TRBJ1-3|NA|NA|TRBV7-2
TGTGCCAGCAGCTCCCGGGGCAGCTTCTCTGGAAACACCATATATTTT
CASSSRGSFSGNTIYF
>TRBJ2-7|NA|NA|TRBV28
TGTGCCAGCAGTCAGGGGCCCGGCTCCTACGAGCAGTACTTC
CASSQGPGSYEQYF
>TRBJ2-5|NA|NA|TRBV5-1
TGCGCCAGCAGCTTGGGTAAAGAGACCCAGTACTTC
CASSLGKETQYF
>TRBJ2-3|NA|NA|TRBV4-2
TGTGCCAGCAGCCAAGGGGACGGGGACTTTCATACGCAGTATTTT
CASSQGDGDFHTQYF
>TRBJ1-5|NA|NA|TRBV5-1
TGCGCCAGCAGCTTGGTTCCCGATCAGCCCCAGCATTTT
CASSLVPDQPQHF
>TRBJ1-4|NA|NA|TRBV10-3
TGTGCCATCGGGTCCCGCGAGGCCGACGGGGATGAAAAACTGTTTTTT
CAIGSREADGDEKLFF
>TRBJ1-1|TRBD1|few|TRBV11-3
TGTGCCAGCAGCCACGGGACAGTTACTGAAGCTTTCTTT
CASSHGTVTEAFF
>TRBJ2-7|TRBD1|NA|TRBV6-1
TGTGCCAGCAAATCCGCCGGGACAGCCTACGAGCAGTACTTC
CASKSAGTAYEQYF
>TRBJ1-4|NA|NA|TRBV4-1
TGCGCCAGCAGCCAAGATGTAGGGGGGCGCGAAAAACTGTTTTTT
CASSQDVGGREKLFF
>TRBJ1-1|TRBD1|NA|TRBV4-2
TGTGCCAGCAGCTTACGACAGGGGGCTTCGGACACTGAAGCTTTCTTT
CASSLRQGASDTEAFF
>TRBJ2-1|NA|NA|TRBV5-5
TGTGCCAGCAGCTTGAGGCCTTACAATGAGCAGTTCTTC
CASSLRPYNEQFF
>TRBJ2-2|NA|NA|TRBV9
TGTGCCAGCAGCGTGGCAGCCTCGAACACCGGGGAGCTGTTTTTT
CASSVAASNTGELFF
>TRBJ2-7|NA|NA|TRBV4-1
TGCGCCAGCAGCCCGAGTGGGTCGGAGCAGTACTTC
CASSPSGSEQYF
>TRBJ1-1|NA|NA|TRBV30
TGTGTCCGTTCGGGGGCTGAGACTGAAGCTTTCTTT
CVRSGAETEAFF
>TRBJ1-1|NA|NA|TRBV5-4
TGTGCCAGCAGCTACCTCGGGGGTGCCACTGAAGCTTTCTTT
CASSYLGGATEAFF
>TRBJ2-7|TRBD1|NA|TRBV30
TGTGCCTGGAGTACCGGACAGGGGCTCTACGAGCAGTACTTC
CAWSTGQGLYEQYF
>TRBJ2-7|NA|NA|TRBV11-1
TGTGCCAGCAGCTTACACAGTCTCTACGAGCAGTACTTC
CASSLHSLYEQYF
>TRBJ2-7|TRBD2|NA|TRBV5-1
TGCGCCAGCAGCCTTGGCGGGACTAGCGGCGCCTACGAGCAGTACTTC
CASSLGGTSGAYEQYF
>TRBJ2-3|NA|NA|TRBV7-3
TGTGCCAGCAGCTTAAGTTGGGGTTCAGATACGCAGTATTTT
CASSLSWGSDTQYF
>TRBJ2-6|NA|NA|TRBV7-9
TGTGCCAGCAGCTTCCCGTTAAGGGGAGGGGCCAACGTCCTGACTTTC
CASSFPLRGGANVLTF
>TRBJ1-3|NA|NA|TRBV6-1
TGTGCCGGGCGGGGGGGTTCGAACTCTGGAAACACCATATATTTT
CAGRGGSNSGNTIYF
>TRBJ1-1|NA|NA|TRBV27
TGTGCCAGCAGTTCTCTAAGGGAACTGGGCACTGAAGCTTTCTTT
CASSSLRELGTEAFF
>TRBJ1-5|NA|NA|TRBV10-2
TGCGCCAGCAAGGGGGAAAATAGCAATCAGCCCCAGCATTTT
CASKGENSNQPQHF
>TRBJ2-1|NA|NA|TRBV7-6
TGTGCCAGCAGCTTAGGTGTGGGGCTACAGGACAATGAGCAGTTCTTC
CASSLGVGLQDNEQFF
>TRBJ1-1|NA|NA|TRBV6-1
TGTGCCAGCAGTGAAGCCCTTCGGGCACCTCTGAACACTGAAGCTTTCTTT
CASSEALRAPLNTEAFF